Presented here are 25 T cell receptor beta chains from one specimen sequenced in a study of technical replicates of blood from a few donors. Generated by immunoSEQ multiplex PCR, the TCRdb table keeps only in-frame clones and is missing some. This table holds some 80,000 clones, approximately 97% found once. Material for sequencing was T cells isolated from PBMCs. The receptors shown here come from a human donor in good health.

This clone was seen once. This chain connects TRBV29-1 to TRBJ2-1, with 10 bases identical to TRBD1. CDR3 length: 14 amino acids. The germline V gene encodes CDR1 SQVTM and CDR2 ANQGSEA. V shed 4 bases, J shed 3 bases, and the junction held 3 bases outside the gene matches. CDR3 DNA sequence: TGCAGCGTTGGGACAGGGGGGAACTACAATGAGCAGTTCTTC. It encodes CSVGTGGNYNEQFF.

CDR3 nucleotide sequence: TGTGCTAGTGGTTTCTCAGAGACCCAGTACTTC. This translates into CASGFSETQYF. The chain carries TRBV12-5 and TRBJ2-5; no firm D call. Germline V gene sequence: CDR1 LGHNT, CDR2 FRNRAP. This CDR3 comprises 11 residues. V lost 3 bases and J lost 4, with 3 bases in between.

This clone was found once. The rearrangement links TRBV6-5 to TRBJ2-7; a weak D match, TRBD2 (6 bases). The ends were cut back, 8 bases at V and 2 bases at J, with 13 bases in the middle. This CDR3 is built from 13 residues. CDR1 and CDR2 (germline): MNHEY, SVGAGI. The DNA of the CDR3 is TGTGCCAGCGGGCGGGGTCCGACCTACGAGCAGTACTTC. Amino acid sequence: CASGRGPTYEQYF.

This chain joins TRBV4-2 and TRBJ1-6; 8 nucleotides agree with TRBD1. Germline V gene sequence: CDR1 LGHNA, CDR2 YNFKEQ. V gave up 1 base and J gave up 9 bases; unmatched junction bases: 11. CDR3 size: 17 residues. This CDR3 reads CASSQGNDDRGRSPLHF. Here the CDR3 DNA reads TGTGCCAGCAGCCAAGGTAATGATGACAGGGGACGTTCACCCCTCCACTTT.

The chain links TRBV10-1 to TRBJ2-1; D perhaps matches TRBD1 (8 bases). The CDR3 runs to 14 residues. The germline gives CDR1 WNHNN, CDR2 SYGVQD (reference sequence). V lost 6 bases, J lost 2 bases, and 11 bases lay in between. This chain's CDR3 is CASSTGGAYNEQFF. The DNA of the CDR3 is TGCGCCAGCAGCACAGGGGGGGCCTACAATGAGCAGTTCTTC.

V is TRBV6-5 and J is TRBJ2-5, with 7 bases aligning to TRBD1. Germline V gene lookup returns CDR1 MNHEY and CDR2 SVGAGI. This CDR3 has 11 amino acids. V lost 2 bases to trimming and J lost 9 bases; unmatched junction nucleotides: 0. The CDR3: CASSYDRAQYF. CDR3 DNA sequence: TGTGCCAGCAGTTACGACAGGGCCCAGTACTTC.

Note on this clone: Other nucleotide sequences in the sample specify the same CDR3. The chain carries TRBV5-1 and TRBJ2-5; 14 bases map to TRBD2. The CDR3 has 16 residues. Trimming cost V 4 bases and J 1 base; bases outside gene matches: 3. Germline values: CDR1 SGHRS, CDR2 YFSETQ. For the CDR3, the DNA is TGCGCCAGCAGCCTAGGACTAGCGGGGGGCCAAGAGACCCAGTACTTC. Its protein is CASSLGLAGGQETQYF.

CDR3 nucleotides: TGTGCCAGCAGTGAACGAGTCTCTGGGGCCAACGTCCTGACTTTC. Protein: CASSERVSGANVLTF. The J gene is TRBJ2-6, the V gene TRBV6-1; no clear D. Trimming stripped 2 bases from V and 0 bases from J, with 5 bases between. There are 15 residues in the CDR3. Germline V CDR1 and CDR2: MNHNS, SASEGT.

This chain links TRBV7-2 with TRBJ2-1; perhaps TRBD1 as D (5 bases). CDR3 length equals 16 residues. The germline gives CDR1 SGHTA, CDR2 FQGNSA. The V and J ends lost 3 bases and 5 bases respectively, with 17 bases between them. The CDR3 nucleotides are TGTGCCAGCAGCTTCAGTCCGACAGCCCCCGACAATGAGCAGTTCTTC. Translated: CASSFSPTAPDNEQFF. The variable domain in full, with the rest retrieved from reference TRBV7-2 and TRBJ2-1, is GAGVSQSPSNKVTEKGKDVELRCDPISGHTALYWYRQSLGQGLEFLIYFQGNSAPDKSGLPSDRFSAERTGGSVSTLTIQRTQQEDSAVYLCASSFSPTAPDNEQFFGPGTRLTVL.

This clone was found once. The rearrangement joins TRBV28 to TRBJ2-7; 9 bases line up with TRBD2. This CDR3 has 14 residues. V lost 5 bases and J lost 3; bases outside the gene matches: 5. The germline V gene encodes CDR1 MDHEN and CDR2 SYDVKM. The CDR3 here is CASSMSGRNYEQYF. The CDR3 DNA sequence: TGTGCCAGCAGTATGAGCGGGAGGAACTACGAGCAGTACTTC.

The chain joins TRBV6-5 to TRBJ1-1; D ambiguous. Trimming pared 5 bases from V and 0 bases from J, leaving 7 bases between. Per the germline V gene, CDR1 is MNHEY and CDR2 is SVGAGI. This CDR3 has 13 amino acids. The CDR3 nucleotides read TGTGCCAGCAGTCATTACATGAACACTGAAGCTTTCTTT. This codes for CASSHYMNTEAFF.

The chain links TRBV30 to TRBJ2-7; D possibly corresponds to TRBD1 (5 bases). V was cut by 4 bases and J by 1 base, with 11 bases left in between. The germline V gene has CDR1 GTSNPN and CDR2 SVGIG (reference sequence). The CDR3 length is 13 residues. CDR3: CAWKAGKSYEQYF. As DNA, the CDR3 is TGTGCCTGGAAAGCAGGGAAATCCTACGAGCAGTACTTC.

This clone has a single count. The rearrangement links TRBV13 to TRBJ1-1, with unresolved D. The CDR3 consists of 14 residues. With 1 base removed from V and 0 bases from J, the gap between germline ends came to 6 bases. Germline CDR1 PRHDT, CDR2 FYEKMQ (reference sequence). The CDR3 protein is CASSLEAMNTEAFF. DNA of the CDR3: TGTGCCAGCAGCTTAGAAGCCATGAACACTGAAGCTTTCTTT.

The chain carries TRBV6-1 and TRBJ2-3; D is perhaps TRBD2 (6 bases). The CDR3 runs 13 residues. V was trimmed by 2 bases and J by 7 bases, leaving 10 bases between them. Germline V gene data show CDR1 as MNHNS and CDR2 as SASEGT. The CDR3 here is CASSERERNTQYF. The CDR3 DNA follows: TGTGCCAGCAGTGAACGGGAGAGGAATACGCAGTATTTT.

The chain has TRBV11-3 and TRBJ2-1, with 7 bases aligning to TRBD1. Trimming removed 3 bases from V and 3 bases from J; junction bases left unmatched: 2. The germline V gene encodes CDR1 SGHNT and CDR2 YENEEA. The length of the CDR3 is 14 residues. The CDR3 loop reads CASSLTGNYNEQFF. CDR3 sequence (DNA): TGTGCCAGCAGCTTGACAGGGAACTACAATGAGCAGTTCTTC. The full variable domain, with the rest looked up from reference TRBV11-3 and TRBJ2-1, is EAGVVQSPRYKIIEKKQPVAFWCNPISGHNTLYWYLQNLGQGPELLIRYENEEAVDDSQLPKDRFSAERLKGVDSTLKIQPAELGDSAVYLCASSLTGNYNEQFFGPGTRLTVL.

The genes are TRBV27 and TRBJ2-7, with 9 bases lining up with TRBD1. V was clipped by 5 bases and J by 7 bases; unmatched bases: 24. This CDR3 spans 19 amino acids. Looked up from germline, CDR1 is MNHEY and CDR2 is SMNVEV (reference sequence). DNA of the CDR3: TGTGCCAGCAGTCCGACCTACCCCTCAGGCCAGAGGACAGGGGAAGAGCAGTACTTC. This translates into CASSPTYPSGQRTGEEQYF.

The rearrangement joins TRBV19 to TRBJ1-4; the match to TRBD1 covers 11 bases. Germline lookup yields CDR1 LNHDA and CDR2 SQIVND (reference sequence). V was clipped by 6 bases and J by 8 bases; unmatched bases: 5. The CDR3 totals 14 residues. CDR3 sequence reads: CASSRTGGKEKLFF. The CDR3 DNA is TGTGCCAGTAGCCGGACAGGGGGCAAGGAAAAACTGTTTTTT.

The chain couples TRBV2 to TRBJ2-7; TRBD2 is a possible D gene (7 bases). CDR3 length: 17 amino acids. V lost 0 bases, J lost 0 bases, and 15 bases lay in between. Germline V gene sequence: CDR1 SNHLY, CDR2 FYNNEI. For the CDR3, the DNA is TGTGCCAGCAGTGAAGCGAGTGAGGGGGACTACTCCTACGAGCAGTACTTC. Its protein product is CASSEASEGDYSYEQYF. Variable domain in full (rest from reference TRBV2 and TRBJ2-7): EPEVTQTPSHQVTQMGQEVILRCVPISNHLYFYWYRQILGQKVEFLVSFYNNEISEKSEIFDDQFSVERPDGSNFTLKIRSTKLEDSAMYFCASSEASEGDYSYEQYFGPGTRLTVT.

This clone came up once. V is TRBV5-1 and J is TRBJ2-1, with unresolved D. The V and J ends lost 0 bases and 0 bases respectively, with 10 bases between them. CDR1 SGHRS and CDR2 YFSETQ come from the germline V gene. The CDR3 contains 16 residues. The CDR3 sequence: CASSLEQSSSYNEQFF. The CDR3 DNA is TGCGCCAGCAGCTTGGAACAGTCGAGCTCCTACAATGAGCAGTTCTTC.

The V call is TRBV28, the J call TRBJ1-5, with 8 bases fitting TRBD1. V trimming: 3 bases; J trimming: 8 bases; junction bases outside the gene matches: 15. Germline V gene sequence: CDR1 MDHEN, CDR2 SYDVKM. This CDR3 contains 17 residues. The DNA for the CDR3 is TGTGCCAGCAGTTTCCAACGAATGGACAGGGACCACGAGCCCCAGCATTTT. It yields the protein CASSFQRMDRDHEPQHF. Filled out from reference TRBV28 and TRBJ1-5, the complete variable domain reads DVKVTQSSRYLVKRTGEKVFLECVQDMDHENMFWYRQDPGLGLRLIYFSYDVKMKEKGDIPEGYSVSREKKERFSLILESASTNQTSMYLCASSFQRMDRDHEPQHFGDGTRLSIL.

This chain connects TRBV7-8 to TRBJ2-7; TRBD2 is a possible D gene (5 bases). Germline CDR1 and CDR2: SGHVS and FQNEAQ. The CDR3 extends over 10 amino acids. Trimming stripped 8 bases from V and 4 bases from J, with 6 bases between. Written as DNA, the CDR3 is TGTGCCAGCGGGAGTTACGAGCAGTACTTC. Translation gives CASGSYEQYF.

Points on this clone: An end of the junction does not agree with germline; a read error may underlie this. The chain combines TRBV7-9 with TRBJ2-7; 7 bases are shared with TRBD2. From germline, CDR1 is SEHNR and CDR2 FQNEAQ (reference sequence). The CDR3 contains 15 residues. Written as DNA, the CDR3 is TGTGCCAGCAGCCCCCGCCGGCCGCCCGGGACTACAGTTGCCTTC. Its translation: CASSPRRPPGTTVAF.

This clone was counted once. This chain joins TRBV2 and TRBJ2-2; TRBD1 agrees at 9 bases. The V gene end was trimmed by 4 bases and the J gene end by 3 bases; junction bases not matched to a gene: 0. CDR1 and CDR2 (germline): SNHLY, FYNNEI. CDR3 length equals 14 residues. The CDR3 DNA follows: TGTGCCAGCAGTGGGACAGGGGACACCGGGGAGCTGTTTTTT. Translated: CASSGTGDTGELFF.

The genes are TRBV6-1 and TRBJ1-5, with D possibly TRBD1 on 5 matching bases. The CDR3 is 14 residues long. The germline V gene has CDR1 MNHNS and CDR2 SASEGT. V lost 6 bases, J lost 4 bases, and 13 bases lay in between. CDR3 sequence (DNA): TGTGCCAGCAGCGAGACAGTACTAAATCAGCCCCAGCATTTT. As protein: CASSETVLNQPQHF.

The chain has TRBV7-6 and TRBJ2-7; 9 bases map to TRBD2. Germline CDR1 reads SGHVS; CDR2 reads FNYEAQ. CDR3 length: 17 residues. With 2 bases clipped from V and 1 base from J, the junction kept 9 bases outside the gene matches. The CDR3 protein is CASSLYSGGGASYEQYF. CDR3 in DNA: TGTGCCAGCAGCTTATATTCCGGCGGGGGGGCTTCCTACGAGCAGTACTTC. Complete variable domain (other parts from reference TRBV7-6 and TRBJ2-7): GAGVSQSPRYKVTKRGQDVALRCDPISGHVSLYWYRQALGQGPEFLTYFNYEAQQDKSGLPNDRFSAERPEGSISTLTIQRTEQRDSAMYRCASSLYSGGGASYEQYFGPGTRLTVT.